A selection of T cell receptor beta chains follows, all from one sample in a study of OX40 agonist ivuxolimab in advanced cancers. TCRdb's copy holds only in-frame clones and misses some; the assay was immunoSEQ multiplex PCR. The table has about 59,000 clones, approximately 94% seen once; the top ten hold roughly a fifth. Source: CD4+ or CD8+ T cells sorted from blood, taken in a trial of the OX40 agonist ivuxolimab. These receptors were collected from an adult with an advanced solid tumor such as melanoma, head and neck, liver or kidney cancer. Each CDR3 is given with its conserved first and last residue. D genes are given only for firm matches. Part of the rows lack a size; the others show once, few, many or a class for expanded clones.

.,TRBD1,TRBV5-6,TRBJ1-1,TGTGCCAGCAGACAAATGACAGGGCTAGCTGAAGCTTTCTTT,CASRQMTGLAEAFF
.,TRBD2,TRBV28,TRBJ2-7,TGTGCCAGCAGTTTACGAGTAGCGGGAGGACTACCCTACGAGCAGTACTTC,CASSLRVAGGLPYEQYF
.,.,TRBV27,TRBJ2-1,TGTGCCAGCAGTTCGGCAGGGGCTCCCAATGAGCAGTTCTTC,CASSSAGAPNEQFF
.,.,TRBV9,TRBJ1-5,TGTGCCAGCAGCGTGGCGGGGAGCAATCAGCCCCAGCATTTT,CASSVAGSNQPQHF
.,.,TRBV7-6,TRBJ2-1,TGTGCCAGCAGCTTGTGGCAAAACAATGAGCAGTTCTTC,CASSLWQNNEQFF
.,.,TRBV7-3,TRBJ2-1,TGTGCCAGCTCTCGTGGAGGGCCTATGGATGAGCAGTTCTTC,CASSRGGPMDEQFF
.,TRBD2,TRBV19,TRBJ2-7,TGTGCCAGTAGTATCGGGGCGGGAGCGGTCTACGAGCAGTACTTC,CASSIGAGAVYEQYF
.,.,TRBV12-5,TRBJ2-2,TGTGCTAGTGGTTTGGTAATTGGGTCCCACGGGGAGCTGTTTTTT,CASGLVIGSHGELFF
.,TRBD1,TRBV9,TRBJ2-1,TGTGCCAGCAGCCACAATTCCGTCGGGGACAGGGACGTTTCATTGTTCTTC,CASSHNSVGDRDVSLFF
once,TRBD1,TRBV19,TRBJ1-1,TGTGCCAGTGGCCGAACAGGGGGTAACACTGAAGCTTTCTTT,CASGRTGGNTEAFF
once,.,TRBV6-4,TRBJ2-1,TGTGCCAGCAGTGACCCTTACCAAAACAATGAGCAGTTCTTC,CASSDPYQNNEQFF
.,.,TRBV5-4,TRBJ2-7,TGTGCCAGCAGCTCGGTGGGAATGGAGCAGTACTTC,CASSSVGMEQYF
.,.,TRBV6-5,TRBJ1-1,TGTGCCAGCAGGGTGAACACTGAAGCTTTCTTT,CASRVNTEAFF
.,.,TRBV7-2,TRBJ2-7,TGTGCCAGCAGCTTGGGCTATTCCGAGCAGTACTTC,CASSLGYSEQYF
.,TRBD2,TRBV15,TRBJ2-2,TGTGCCACCAGCGGGACTAGCGGAGGGAACACCGGGGAGCTGTTTTTT,CATSGTSGGNTGELFF
once,.,TRBV11-2,TRBJ2-1,TGTGCCAGCAGCTTACAATTTGGGAACCTGGATGAGCAGTTCTTC,CASSLQFGNLDEQFF
.,.,TRBV27,TRBJ2-5,TGTGCCAGCAACCCCTCGCCCAAGTACCAAGAGACCCAGTACTTC,CASNPSPKYQETQYF
.,.,TRBV11-3,TRBJ2-2,TGTGCCAGCAGTTGGAGACATCTCGCGAACACCGGGGAGCTGTTTTTT,CASSWRHLANTGELFF
.,TRBD2,TRBV7-8,TRBJ2-1,TGTGCCAGCAGCTACCTAGCGGGAGGTAACTACAATGAGCAGTTCTTC,CASSYLAGGNYNEQFF
.,.,TRBV7-9,TRBJ2-7,TGTGCCAGCAGCTTAGGACAGATCCCCTACGAGCAGTACTTC,CASSLGQIPYEQYF
.,.,TRBV4-3,TRBJ1-1,TGCGCCAGCAGCCAAGACGGCCTGACAGGCCTTATGAACACTGAAGCTTTCTTT,CASSQDGLTGLMNTEAFF
.,.,TRBV11-3,TRBJ2-7,TGTGCCAGCAGCTTAGGTGGCCTTGACTACGAGCAGTACTTC,CASSLGGLDYEQYF
.,.,TRBV7-9,TRBJ2-2,TGTGCCAGCAGCCCTCGTAAAACGGCCACCGGGGAGCTGTTTTTT,CASSPRKTATGELFF
.,TRBD1,TRBV28,TRBJ2-3,TGTGCCAGCAGTCCGGGACAGGGGTCAGATACGCAGTATTTT,CASSPGQGSDTQYF
.,TRBD2,TRBV9,TRBJ2-3,TGTGCCAGCAGCCTCCGCGCGGGAGGACCCACAGATACGCAGTATTTT,CASSLRAGGPTDTQYF
.,.,TRBV29-1,TRBJ2-1,TGCAGCGTTCCCTTCGGGGGATCGGGAACCTACAATGAGCAGTTCTTC,CSVPFGGSGTYNEQFF
.,.,TRBV27,TRBJ1-5,TGTGCCAGCAGCTCTGGGGGACTGAATCAGCCCCAGCATTTT,CASSSGGLNQPQHF
.,.,TRBV15,TRBJ1-1,TGTGCCACCAGCAGTCCACAGAACACTGAAGCTTTCTTT,CATSSPQNTEAFF
.,.,TRBV12-1,TRBJ1-5,TGTGCCGTATATCGGCGGGATAGCAATCAGCCCCAGCATTTT,CAVYRRDSNQPQHF
.,.,TRBV7-2,TRBJ1-5,TGTGCCAGCAGTTTTAGCAATCAGCCCCAGCATTTT,CASSFSNQPQHF
.,TRBD2,TRBV9,TRBJ2-6,TGTGCCAGCAGCACAGCGGGGAGCGGGAGTCCCCGGGACTCTGGGGCCAACGTCCTGACTTTC,CASSTAGSGSPRDSGANVLTF
.,.,TRBV4-3,TRBJ2-6,TGCGCCAGCAGCCAAGTGGGAAGGGAGGTCTCTGGGGCCAACGTCCTGACTTTC,CASSQVGREVSGANVLTF
.,.,TRBV7-9,TRBJ1-2,TGTGCCAGCAGCTTAGGGGCACCCTATGGCTACACCTTC,CASSLGAPYGYTF
.,.,TRBV5-6,TRBJ1-4,TGTGCCAGCAGCTTGGGTGGACAAAAACTGTTTTTT,CASSLGGQKLFF
.,.,TRBV12-5,TRBJ2-1,TGTGCTAGTATAGGGCAGCCGAGATACAATGAGCAGTTCTTC,CASIGQPRYNEQFF
.,TRBD2,TRBV19,TRBJ2-3,TGTGCCAGTAGTCCGACTAGCGGGAGTTCATATACGCAGTATTTT,CASSPTSGSSYTQYF
.,.,TRBV30,TRBJ2-1,TGTGCCTGGAGTGTAGAGAAGGGGAACAATGAGCAGTTCTTC,CAWSVEKGNNEQFF
.,TRBD2,TRBV9,TRBJ2-3,TGTGCCAGCAGCGTAGTAGCGGGGGTCACAGATACGCAGTATTTT,CASSVVAGVTDTQYF
.,TRBD1,TRBV4-3,TRBJ1-2,TGCGCCAGCAGCCAAGATCACTGGACAGGGGGTAACTATGGCTACACCTTC,CASSQDHWTGGNYGYTF
.,TRBD1,TRBV7-8,TRBJ2-5,TGTGCCAGCAGCTTAGGCGTGTACAGGGGTTATGGAGAGACCCAGTACTTC,CASSLGVYRGYGETQYF
.,.,TRBV2,TRBJ2-5,TGTGCCAGCAGTGAGGGTCAGAAAGAGACCCAGTACTTC,CASSEGQKETQYF
.,TRBD1,TRBV29-1,TRBJ2-7,TGCAGCGTTGAAGATAGAGAGAGGGGGCAGTCCTACGAGCAGTACTTC,CSVEDRERGQSYEQYF
few,.,TRBV7-6,TRBJ1-1,TGTGCCAGCAGCTTATGGAAGAACACTGAAGCTTTCTTT,CASSLWKNTEAFF
few,.,TRBV27,TRBJ1-2,TGTGCCAGCAGTCGACCCGGGGGAGGGGGCTACACCTTC,CASSRPGGGGYTF
.,.,TRBV9,TRBJ1-2,TGTGCCAGCAACTCAGGGGTTTATGGCTACACCTTC,CASNSGVYGYTF
.,TRBD2,TRBV4-3,TRBJ2-1,TGCGCCAGCAGCCAAGAGGGACTAGCGACCAGGAGCTCCTACAATGAGCAGTTCTTC,CASSQEGLATRSSYNEQFF
.,.,TRBV12-1,TRBJ2-3,TGTGCCAGCAGCTTTGGGGGACAGAGGGCAGATACGCAGTATTTT,CASSFGGQRADTQYF
.,TRBD2,TRBV7-9,TRBJ2-7,TGTGCCAGCAGCTCCCTCGGGACTAGCGGGAGTCCGTACGAGCAGTACTTC,CASSSLGTSGSPYEQYF
.,.,TRBV5-4,TRBJ1-5,TGCGCCAGCAGCCAAGAAGCAGGAAATAATCAGCCCCAGCATTTT,CASSQEAGNNQPQHF
once,TRBD1,TRBV15,TRBJ1-5,TGTGCCACCAGCAGAGGTAGGACAGGGGGCAATCAGCCCCAGCATTTT,CATSRGRTGGNQPQHF
.,.,TRBV28,TRBJ2-3,TGTGCCAGCAGTTCCGTAGAGGTGGGGGGCGCGGATACGCAGTATTTT,CASSSVEVGGADTQYF
.,.,TRBV11-2,TRBJ2-5,TGTGCCAGCAGCTGGCCCCTTGGAGAGACCCAGTACTTC,CASSWPLGETQYF
once,TRBD2,TRBV9,TRBJ2-1,TGTGCCAGCGGGGGACTAGCGGTTTCCTACAATGAGCAGTTCTTC,CASGGLAVSYNEQFF
.,.,TRBV20-1,TRBJ1-1,TGCAGTGCACGGGGCACTGAAGCTTTCTTT,CSARGTEAFF
.,.,TRBV28,TRBJ1-5,TGTGCCAGCAGTTTAGGCAGATATAGCAATCAGCCCCAGCATTTT,CASSLGRYSNQPQHF
.,TRBD1,TRBV14,TRBJ2-1,TGTGCCAGCAGCCAAATTTCGTGGGACAGCCACAATGAGCAGTTCTTC,CASSQISWDSHNEQFF
.,TRBD2,TRBV5-1,TRBJ2-1,TGCGCCAGCGCCGTAGCGGGAGGGCCTCACAATGAGCAGTTCTTC,CASAVAGGPHNEQFF
.,.,TRBV6-5,TRBJ1-1,TGTGCCAGCAGACGACACTCCATGAACACTGAAGCTTTCTTT,CASRRHSMNTEAFF
.,.,TRBV29-1,TRBJ1-1,TGCAGCGCCGGGGGGGCAGAACTTACTAGGAACACTGAAGCTTTCTTT,CSAGGAELTRNTEAFF
.,.,TRBV28,TRBJ2-5,TGTGCCAGCAGTTTGGAACAGCAAGAGACCCAGTACTTC,CASSLEQQETQYF